This entry lists 9 T cell receptor beta chains sequenced from one sample in a study of OX40 agonist ivuxolimab in advanced cancers. The repertoire was sequenced with immunoSEQ multiplex PCR; TCRdb's copy has only in-frame clones and lacks some. The sample has around 73,000 clones; approximately 90% are singletons. The specimen was CD4+ or CD8+ T cells sorted from blood, collected in a trial of the OX40 agonist ivuxolimab. The source is an adult with an advanced solid tumor such as melanoma, head and neck, liver or kidney cancer.

The chain recombines TRBV10-2 with TRBJ2-5; 9 nucleotides align to TRBD1. Trimming cost V 4 bases and J 5 bases; bases outside gene matches: 2. The length of the CDR3 is 13 residues. Germline CDR1 WSHSY, CDR2 SAAADI. The DNA for the CDR3 is TGCGCCAGCAGTGGGACAGGGGCGGAGACCCAGTACTTC. Its protein product is CASSGTGAETQYF.

J is TRBJ1-2 and V is TRBV28, with no clear D. This CDR3 contains 14 residues. V was clipped by 3 bases and J by 6 bases, with 14 bases between them. CDR1 is MDHEN and CDR2 is SYDVKM in the germline V gene. The CDR3 sequence: CASSFFWGGHGYTF. CDR3 coding DNA: TGTGCCAGCAGTTTTTTCTGGGGTGGCCATGGCTACACCTTC.

V is TRBV19 and J is TRBJ2-7, with D unresolved. V was pared by 5 bases and J by 0 bases, with 11 bases between. Germline V CDR1 and CDR2: LNHDA, SQIVND (reference sequence). This CDR3 has 14 residues. The CDR3, as DNA: TGTGCCAGTAGTGTGACGTTGATCTCCTACGAGCAGTACTTC. Its protein is CASSVTLISYEQYF.

The rearrangement uses TRBV9 and TRBJ2-3; D is perhaps TRBD1 or TRBD2 (5 bases each). CDR3 length: 15 residues. Trimming removed 4 bases at V and 6 bases at J, with 18 bases between. The germline V gene encodes CDR1 SGDLS and CDR2 YYNGEE. Written as DNA, the CDR3 is TGTGCCAGCAGCCGGGGACCCCGAACGTCCGATACGCAGTATTTT. Translation: CASSRGPRTSDTQYF.

This rearrangement joins TRBV15 to TRBJ2-5, with 8 bases lining up with TRBD2. Germline CDR1 LNHNV, CDR2 YYDKDF (reference sequence). Trimming removed 3 bases from V and 2 bases from J; junction bases left unmatched: 11. The CDR3 has 17 residues. CDR3 DNA sequence: TGTGCCACCAGCAGGGTCCGGGCGGGAGGTACACAAGAGACCCAGTACTTC. Its protein is CATSRVRAGGTQETQYF.

The chain recombines TRBV19 with TRBJ1-2, with 7 bases identical to TRBD1. There are 13 residues in the CDR3. Trimming took 3 bases from V and 8 from J; bases not matched to a gene: 6. The germline V gene encodes CDR1 LNHDA and CDR2 SQIVND (reference sequence). The CDR3 nucleotides read TGTGCCAGTAGTATGCGACAGGGTGGCGGCTACACCTTC. Translating it yields CASSMRQGGGYTF.

This chain uses TRBV19 with TRBJ2-1; 16 bases line up with TRBD2. Germline CDR1 and CDR2: LNHDA and SQIVND (reference sequence). The CDR3 runs 17 residues. With V trimmed by 4 bases and J by 9 bases, 9 bases remained unmatched. The CDR3: CASSTPGLAGGQSEQFF. As DNA, the CDR3 is TGTGCCAGTAGTACTCCGGGACTAGCGGGAGGGCAGAGTGAGCAGTTCTTC.

V usage is TRBV4-2 and J usage is TRBJ2-6; no reliable D call. Trimming took off 1 base at V and 0 bases at J, with 10 bases between the two ends. The CDR3 length is 17 residues. CDR1 is LGHNA, CDR2 YNFKEQ, per germline. The CDR3 reads CASSQGPPVSGANVLTF. CDR3 DNA sequence: TGTGCCAGCAGCCAAGGACCACCAGTCTCTGGGGCCAACGTCCTGACTTTC.

The chain carries TRBV19 and TRBJ2-7; D possibly corresponds to TRBD1 (6 bases). The CDR3 is 12 residues long. Deletions cut 4 bases from V and 6 bases from J, with 10 bases between. CDR1 is LNHDA, CDR2 SQIVND, per germline (reference sequence). This CDR3 is CASSTGDGEQYF. As DNA, the CDR3 is TGTGCCAGTAGTACAGGGGATGGCGAGCAGTACTTC. Supplemented by reference TRBV19 and TRBJ2-7, the full variable domain reads DGGITQSPKYLFRKEGQNVTLSCEQNLNHDAMYWYRQDPGQGLRLIYYSQIVNDFQKGDIAEGYSVSREKKESFPLTVTSAQKNPTAFYLCASSTGDGEQYFGPGTRLTVT.